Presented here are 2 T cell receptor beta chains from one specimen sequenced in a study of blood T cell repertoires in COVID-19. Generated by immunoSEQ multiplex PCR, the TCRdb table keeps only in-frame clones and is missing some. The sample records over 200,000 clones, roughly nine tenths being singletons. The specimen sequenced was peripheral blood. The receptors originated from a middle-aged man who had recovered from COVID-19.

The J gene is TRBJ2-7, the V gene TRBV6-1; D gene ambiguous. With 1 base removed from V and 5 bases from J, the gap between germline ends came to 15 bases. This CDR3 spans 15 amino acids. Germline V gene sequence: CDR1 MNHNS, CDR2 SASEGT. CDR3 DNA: TGTGCCAGCAGTGAAGTCATCCGGGTAAGCGACGAGCAGTACTTC. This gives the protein CASSEVIRVSDEQYF.

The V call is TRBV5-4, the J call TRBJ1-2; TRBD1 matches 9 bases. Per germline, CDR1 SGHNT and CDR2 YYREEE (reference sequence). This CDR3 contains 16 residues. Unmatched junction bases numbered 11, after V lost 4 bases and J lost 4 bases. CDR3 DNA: TGTGCCAGCAGCGTACTACAGGGGGCTAAGAGCTATGGCTACACCTTC. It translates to CASSVLQGAKSYGYTF.